Sequencing of this T cell receptor beta chain was carried out in a study of shared clonotypes between healthy human individuals. The repertoire was sequenced with immunoSEQ multiplex PCR; TCRdb's copy has only in-frame clones and lacks some. The table includes over a million clones, 78% detected once. The TCR originated in a man aged 18 to 29 in good health. Some clones in this sample may be carry-over from other donors' samples. Sequencing was performed on memory CD4+ T cells from PBMCs. The subset denotes: CD45RA-negative fraction.

CDR3 loop: CASSLRRQETQYF. The CDR3 DNA reads TGTGCCAGCAGCTTACGCCGGCAGGAGACCCAGTACTTC. V and J are TRBV11-2 and TRBJ2-5, with D unresolved. The CDR3 extends over 13 amino acids. CDR1 SGHAT and CDR2 FQNNGV come from the germline V gene. The germline V and J ends were trimmed by 2 bases and 5 bases, with 9 bases remaining between them.